One sample yielded the 13 T cell receptor beta chains listed below, sequenced in a study of T cell changes during pregnancy in multiple sclerosis. TCRdb's copy holds only in-frame clones and misses some; the assay was immunoSEQ multiplex PCR. The sample has approximately 70,000 clones, 80% to 95% seen once. The specimen comprised peripheral blood, sampled in the second trimester of pregnancy. The receptors come from a female donor with multiple sclerosis, enrolled in a pregnancy study.

The genes are TRBV28 and TRBJ1-5; weak D call: TRBD1 (5 bases). This CDR3 has 16 residues. Germline-derived CDR1 and CDR2 are MDHEN and SYDVKM. The V and J ends lost 2 bases and 0 bases respectively, with 11 bases between them. The CDR3 sequence: CASSLLGQGSNQPQHF. As DNA, the CDR3 is TGTGCCAGCAGTTTACTCGGCCAGGGTAGCAATCAGCCCCAGCATTTT.

This sequence joins TRBV6-1 and TRBJ1-3, with TRBD1 matching over 8 bases. CDR1 is MNHNS, CDR2 SASEGT, per germline. This CDR3 has 15 residues. V dropped 4 bases and J dropped 0; count of bases not matched to a gene: 2. The CDR3 bases are TGTGCCAGCAGTGGGACAGGGCCCTCTGGAAACACCATATATTTT. Translating it yields CASSGTGPSGNTIYF.

The chain is built from TRBV7-9 and TRBJ2-2; D is possibly TRBD1 (6 bases). CDR1 SEHNR and CDR2 FQNEAQ come from the germline V gene (reference sequence). The CDR3 has 13 amino acids. The V and J ends lost 5 bases and 5 bases respectively, with 9 bases between them. The CDR3 loop reads CASSGQGTGELFF. The DNA of the CDR3 is TGTGCCAGCAGCGGCCAGGGGACCGGGGAGCTGTTTTTT.

V usage is TRBV5-1 and J usage is TRBJ2-5, with 8 positions matching TRBD1. This CDR3 is built from 14 residues. The V segment lost 0 bases and the J segment 4 bases; nucleotides outside the gene matches: 2. Germline CDR1 and CDR2: SGHRS and YFSETQ. The DNA of the CDR3 is TGCGCCAGCAGCTTGGTACAGGGGGGAGAGACCCAGTACTTC. This encodes CASSLVQGGETQYF.

The V and J genes are TRBV5-1 and TRBJ2-5; 14 bases match TRBD2. Germline V CDR1 and CDR2: SGHRS, YFSETQ. This CDR3 region has 16 residues. Unmatched junction bases numbered 7, after V lost 4 bases and J lost 5 bases. The CDR3 DNA reads as TGCGCCAGCAGCGCGGGACTAGCGGGAGCGGGTGAGACCCAGTACTTC. It yields the protein CASSAGLAGAGETQYF.

This rearrangement joins TRBV6-1 to TRBJ2-7, with TRBD1 matching over 9 bases. In germline, CDR1 is MNHNS, CDR2 SASEGT. This CDR3 region has 16 residues. Losses at the gene ends were 4 bases for V and 3 bases for J; bases not matched to a gene: 10. CDR3 loop: CASSAGQGSYYYEQYF. Here the CDR3 DNA reads TGTGCCAGCAGTGCTGGACAGGGGTCTTATTACTACGAGCAGTACTTC.

This chain links TRBV6-4 with TRBJ1-6; D perhaps matches TRBD1 (6 bases). Trimming removed 4 bases at V and 7 bases at J, with 14 bases between. The germline V gene has CDR1 MRHNA and CDR2 SNTAGT. CDR3 length: 15 residues. The CDR3 spells CASSASGTMNSPLHF. The CDR3 DNA sequence: TGTGCCAGCAGTGCCTCCGGGACAATGAATTCACCCCTCCACTTT.

The chain employs TRBV6-5 and TRBJ1-1; D is undetermined. CDR1 and CDR2 from the germline V gene are MNHEY and SVGAGI. The V and J ends lost 0 bases and 7 bases respectively, with 9 bases between them. The CDR3 spans 13 residues. This CDR3 is CASSYSGLYEAFF. CDR3 DNA: TGTGCCAGCAGTTACTCCGGACTTTATGAAGCTTTCTTT.

The CDR3 region has the DNA TGTGCCAGCAGTTACGTGGGGGAGGGAGGCTACACCTTC. Amino acids: CASSYVGEGGYTF. The V call is TRBV6-6, the J call TRBJ1-2, with a tentative D call TRBD1 (5 bases). The CDR3 covers 13 residues. V lost 2 bases and J lost 8, with 12 bases in between. Germline V lookup: CDR1 MNHNY, CDR2 SVGAGI (reference sequence).

The rearrangement uses TRBV30 and TRBJ1-4; a weak D match, TRBD1 (6 bases). The CDR3 is made up of 13 amino acids. Trimming cost V 3 bases and J 4 bases, with 9 bases left between them. The germline gives CDR1 GTSNPN, CDR2 SVGIG (reference sequence). The CDR3 region is CAWSRDINEKLFF. The CDR3 coding sequence is TGTGCCTGGAGCCGGGACATTAATGAAAAACTGTTTTTT.

The rearrangement uses TRBV6-1 and TRBJ1-2; D gene unclear. V lost 3 bases and J lost 5, with 7 bases in between. The CDR3 is 12 amino acids. Germline V gene sequence: CDR1 MNHNS, CDR2 SASEGT. Here the CDR3 reads CASSETGYGYTF. The CDR3 DNA reads TGTGCCAGCAGTGAGACGGGTTATGGCTACACCTTC.

The V gene is TRBV19, the J gene TRBJ2-1; TRBD1 matches 7 bases. The CDR3 totals 21 residues. Germline V gene lookup returns CDR1 LNHDA and CDR2 SQIVND (reference sequence). J was trimmed by 0 bases and V by 4 bases; bases with no gene match: 21. CDR3: CASSSHILLPGQSSSYNEQFF. In nucleotides, the CDR3 is TGTGCCAGTAGTAGCCATATCTTATTACCGGGACAGAGTAGCTCCTACAATGAGCAGTTCTTC.

This chain uses TRBV11-2 with TRBJ2-3, with 13 bases aligning to TRBD2. Germline values: CDR1 SGHAT, CDR2 FQNNGV. The CDR3 spans 16 residues. After removal of 4 bases from V and 4 bases from J, the junction contained 5 bases not matched to a gene. CDR3 DNA: TGTGCCAGCAGCTCGGGACTAGCGGGGAGGTCAGATACGCAGTATTTT. Translating gives CASSSGLAGRSDTQYF.